These 23 T cell receptor beta chains were sequenced from one sample in a study of T-cell reconstitution after alpha-beta-depleted transplantation in children. Preparation of the TCRbeta library involved a method that used unique molecular identifiers. TCRdb used MiXCR to reprocess the PCR reads, holding one entry per CDR3 protein. This table has approximately 250,000 distinct CDR3 sequences, around 9.7% appearing once. The source material was PBMCs from the stem cell graft donor, sampled from the stem cell graft. These TCRs come from a human donor who donated a stem cell graft to a child with SCID.

This clonotype has at least ten counts. This chain links TRBV20-1 with TRBJ2-3; TRBD2 aligns across 8 bases. CDR1 is DFQATT, CDR2 SNEGSKA, per germline (reference sequence). Losses at the gene ends were 0 bases for V and 2 bases for J; bases not matched to a gene: 10. CDR3 length: 17 residues. The CDR3 spells CSARDLRGGGSTDTQYF. CDR3 DNA: TGCAGTGCTAGAGATCTCAGGGGCGGGGGGTCCACAGATACGCAGTATTTT.

This clonotype was recorded many times. The rearrangement joins TRBV20-1 to TRBJ1-1; 7 bases match TRBD1. V lost 5 bases to trimming and J lost 1 base; unmatched junction nucleotides: 10. Germline values: CDR1 DFQATT, CDR2 SNEGSKA (reference sequence). The CDR3 has 15 amino acids. CDR3 amino acids: CSAGKGALGNTEAFF. CDR3 nucleotides: TGCAGTGCTGGAAAGGGGGCACTGGGGAACACTGAAGCTTTCTTT.

This clonotype was counted many times. The chain has TRBV2 and TRBJ2-7; 16 bases align to TRBD2. From germline, CDR1 is SNHLY and CDR2 FYNNEI. The CDR3 is made up of 17 amino acids. V lost 7 bases and J lost 2; bases outside the gene matches: 8. CDR3 in amino acids: CASTDPGLAGGPYEQYF. DNA of the CDR3: TGTGCCAGCACCGACCCGGGACTAGCGGGGGGGCCCTACGAGCAGTACTTC.

This clonotype was observed at least ten times. The chain carries TRBV12-3 or TRBV12-4 and TRBJ1-1; 8 bases are a match to TRBD1. The length of the CDR3 is 15 residues. The trim removed 1 base at V and 6 bases at J, leaving 7 bases unmatched. CDR3 bases: TGTGCCAGCAGTTTAGGAACAGGGGGGGTCCCTGAAGCTTTCTTT. It codes for CASSLGTGGVPEAFF.

A few counts support this clonotype. V usage is TRBV2 and J usage is TRBJ1-2; a weak D match, TRBD1 (5 bases). Looked up from germline, CDR1 is SNHLY and CDR2 is FYNNEI. The germline V and J ends were trimmed by 4 bases and 9 bases, with 12 bases remaining between them. This CDR3 is built from 12 residues. The CDR3 reads CASSVDRSSYTF. CDR3 sequence (DNA): TGTGCCAGCAGTGTAGACAGATCGAGCTACACCTTC.

The table lists this clonotype with many counts. The chain recombines TRBV12-3 or TRBV12-4 with TRBJ2-5; D perhaps matches TRBD2 (7 bases). Trimming took 6 bases from V and 1 from J, leaving 9 bases between them. The CDR3 consists of 13 residues. CDR3 protein: CASSGGLQETQYF. The CDR3 coding sequence is TGTGCCAGCAGCGGGGGGCTCCAAGAGACCCAGTACTTC.

This clonotype was detected a few times. The rearrangement links TRBV28 to TRBJ1-2; a possible D gene is TRBD1 (6 bases). This CDR3 spans 15 amino acids. Trimming took 7 bases from V and 3 from J, leaving 18 bases between them. Germline loops: CDR1 MDHEN, CDR2 SYDVKM. The CDR3 DNA sequence: TGTGCCAGCACCCACCAGGGGCGCCACGACTATGGCTACACCTTC. Translated: CASTHQGRHDYGYTF.

This clonotype has ten or more counts. This chain links TRBV5-1 with TRBJ2-1; D unclear. This CDR3 is 20 amino acids long. Per the germline V gene, CDR1 is SGHRS and CDR2 is YFSETQ. Trimming pared 0 bases from V and 0 bases from J, leaving 22 bases between. CDR3 nucleotide sequence: TGCGCCAGCAGCTTGGCCTTAGTCGGCAAGACCCCGTACTCCTACAATGAGCAGTTCTTC. It codes for CASSLALVGKTPYSYNEQFF.

This clonotype has at least ten counts. This chain links TRBV10-2 with TRBJ1-6, with D possibly being TRBD1 (6 bases). The CDR3 length is 14 residues. Per germline, CDR1 WSHSY and CDR2 SAAADI. V gave up 4 bases and J gave up 5 bases, with 9 bases separating them. The CDR3 region is CASSAQGNNSPLHF. The CDR3 DNA sequence: TGCGCCAGCAGTGCTCAGGGGAATAATTCACCCCTCCACTTT.

This clonotype was found many times. The chain couples TRBV5-5 to TRBJ2-1; D perhaps matches TRBD1 (6 bases). Germline V gene sequence: CDR1 SGHKS, CDR2 YYEKEE (reference sequence). The CDR3 length is 16 residues. V gave up 3 bases and J gave up 0 bases, with 13 bases separating them. In DNA, the CDR3 is TGTGCCAGCAGCTACGGACAGTCGAGCTCCTACAATGAGCAGTTCTTC. It specifies CASSYGQSSSYNEQFF.

The table lists this clonotype with a few counts. The rearrangement joins TRBV7-9 to TRBJ1-2; D gene ambiguous. The V end was cut by 2 bases, the J end by 7 bases, with 23 bases between. Germline V gene data show CDR1 as SEHNR and CDR2 as FQNEAQ (reference sequence). The CDR3 loop spans 17 amino acids. The CDR3 DNA reads as TGTGCCAGCAGCTTACGTGGTGGCGGTGGTGTCACTCGTGGCTACACCTTC. This encodes CASSLRGGGGVTRGYTF.

This sequence joins TRBV5-1 and TRBJ2-7; weak D call: TRBD1 (5 bases). V was clipped by 4 bases and J by 5 bases, with 19 bases between them. The CDR3 spans 15 residues. Looked up from germline, CDR1 is SGHRS and CDR2 is YFSETQ. CDR3 DNA: TGCGCCAGCAGCCCCCTCAGGGTAGGAATTGACGAGCAGTACTTC. Protein: CASSPLRVGIDEQYF. The full variable domain, completed using reference TRBV5-1 and TRBJ2-7, is KAGVTQTPRYLIKTRGQQVTLSCSPISGHRSVSWYQQTPGQGLQFLFEYFSETQRNKGNFPGRFSGRQFSNSRSEMNVSTLELGDSALYLCASSPLRVGIDEQYFGPGTRLTVT.

The chain is built from TRBV3-1 and TRBJ2-2, with 11 positions matching TRBD1. This CDR3 has 15 amino acids. Trimming took 6 bases from V and 6 from J; bases not matched to a gene: 6. Germline V gene lookup returns CDR1 LGHDT and CDR2 YNNKEL (reference sequence). The DNA for the CDR3 is TGTGCCAGCAGACCGGACAGGGGGCTTCCCGGGGAGCTGTTTTTT. Encoded protein: CASRPDRGLPGELFF.

The chain is built from TRBV5-1 and TRBJ2-7, with D perhaps assigned TRBD1 or TRBD2 (6 bases each). The CDR3 extends over 14 amino acids. The V and J ends lost 2 bases and 6 bases respectively, with 15 bases between them. Germline V lookup: CDR1 SGHRS, CDR2 YFSETQ. CDR3: CASSLGPGAREQYF. CDR3 sequence (DNA): TGCGCCAGCAGCTTAGGTCCGGGGGCGCGCGAGCAGTACTTC.

This clonotype was seen ten or more times. This rearrangement joins TRBV5-1 to TRBJ2-5; D is unresolved. CDR1 is SGHRS and CDR2 is YFSETQ in the germline V gene. V lost 0 bases to trimming and J lost 4 bases, with 7 bases between them. This CDR3 is built from 13 residues. CDR3 sequence (DNA): TGCGCCAGCAGCTTGGGTCAAAGAGAGACCCAGTACTTC. Translating gives CASSLGQRETQYF.

The chain carries TRBV7-9 and TRBJ1-1; 12 bases map to TRBD1. The CDR3 spans 16 residues. The trim removed 1 base at V and 7 bases at J, leaving 7 bases unmatched. CDR1 is SEHNR and CDR2 is FQNEAQ in the germline V gene (reference sequence). The CDR3 sequence: CASSLEPGQGAVEAFF. The CDR3 region has the DNA TGTGCCAGCAGCTTAGAGCCGGGACAGGGGGCTGTTGAAGCTTTCTTT. Full variable domain (remainder filled in from reference TRBV7-9 and TRBJ1-1): DTGVSQNPRHKITKRGQNVTFRCDPISEHNRLYWYRQTLGQGPEFLTYFQNEAQLEKSRLLSDRFSAERPKGSFSTLEIQRTEQGDSAMYLCASSLEPGQGAVEAFFGQGTRLTVV.

There are many counts of this clonotype. The chain uses TRBV25-1 and TRBJ2-6; D is ambiguous. This CDR3 comprises 16 residues. CDR1 and CDR2 (germline): MGHDK, SYGVNS. V lost 1 base to trimming and J lost 2 bases, with 9 bases between them. CDR3 DNA: TGTGCCAGCAGTGAATTCCCGGCGGCTGGGGCCAACGTCCTGACTTTC. It specifies CASSEFPAAGANVLTF. The complete variable domain, with remaining parts taken from reference TRBV25-1 and TRBJ2-6, reads EADIYQTPRYLVIGTGKKITLECSQTMGHDKMYWYQQDPGMELHLIHYSYGVNSTEKGDLSSESTVSRIRTEHFPLTLESARPSHTSQYLCASSEFPAAGANVLTFGAGSRLTVL.

This clonotype was counted at least ten times. The chain couples TRBV5-5 to TRBJ1-2, with unresolved D. CDR3 size: 13 residues. Trimming removed 4 bases from V and 4 bases from J, with 11 bases in between. Germline-derived CDR1 and CDR2 are SGHKS and YYEKEE (reference sequence). CDR3 sequence: CASSGLGGYGYTF. CDR3 coding DNA: TGTGCCAGCAGCGGGCTCGGCGGCTATGGCTACACCTTC.

CDR3 sequence: CSVPTSCNEQYF. The CDR3 DNA reads as TGCAGTGTCCCCACTAGCTGTAACGAGCAGTACTTC. V usage is TRBV20-1 and J usage is TRBJ2-7, with D maybe TRBD2 (6 bases). The germline V and J ends were trimmed by 7 bases and 5 bases, with 15 bases remaining between them. Germline V lookup: CDR1 DFQATT, CDR2 SNEGSKA (reference sequence). The CDR3 spans 12 residues.

This clonotype has ten or more counts. The genes are TRBV15 and TRBJ1-2; D remains ambiguous. Deletions cut 4 bases from V and 8 bases from J, with 11 bases between. Germline CDR1 LNHNV, CDR2 YYDKDF (reference sequence). The CDR3 sequence is 12 residues long. The CDR3: CATSISSGGYTF. Written as DNA, the CDR3 is TGTGCCACCAGCATCAGCAGCGGGGGCTACACCTTC.

This clonotype was seen many times. The rearrangement links TRBV29-1 to TRBJ2-3; D is undetermined. The germline gives CDR1 SQVTM, CDR2 ANQGSEA. The CDR3 totals 11 residues. V was cut by 5 bases and J by 0 bases, with 3 bases left in between. Here the CDR3 DNA reads TGCAGCGTTACTAGCACAGATACGCAGTATTTT. This codes for CSVTSTDTQYF.

Ten or more counts support this clonotype. V gene TRBV5-1 combines with J gene TRBJ1-3; no clear D. The V gene lost 8 bases and the J gene lost 3 bases, with 27 bases spanning the gap. CDR3 size: 18 residues. Germline V gene sequence: CDR1 SGHRS, CDR2 YFSETQ. The CDR3 spells CASRMTSLGSIGGNTIYF. In DNA, the CDR3 is TGCGCCAGTCGAATGACTTCCCTAGGGTCGATTGGTGGAAACACCATATATTTT.

This clonotype was found many times. V gene TRBV3-1 combines with J gene TRBJ1-4, with D possibly being TRBD1 (6 bases). Germline loops: CDR1 LGHDT, CDR2 YNNKEL (reference sequence). The V end lost 0 bases, the J end lost 6 bases, and 20 bases lay between the germline ends. This CDR3 comprises 18 residues. CDR3 protein: CASSQDIRGAYSDEKLFF. The CDR3 region has the DNA TGTGCCAGCAGCCAAGATATTCGGGGGGCGTATTCTGATGAAAAACTGTTTTTT.